The T cell receptor (beta chain) described here comes from a study of T cells in Graves' hyperthyroidism and ophthalmopathy. This clonotype was observed at least ten times. Trimming cost V 8 bases and J 4 bases, with 17 bases left between them. The CDR3 runs to 14 residues. CDR1 and CDR2 from the germline V gene are MNHEY and SMNVEV (reference sequence). RNA transcripts provided the source from which TCR beta CDR3 regions were amplified. HTBI primers were employed in a first-round RT-PCR of the TCR CDR3. MiXCR, run by TCRdb on the multiplex PCR reads, gives a single entry per CDR3 protein. This sample yields 380,000 or so distinct CDR3 sequences, of which about a fifth are seen a single time; around 3.6% belongs to the top ten.

The receptor comes from a woman aged 18-30 years with Graves' hyperthyroidism. The gene calls are TRBV27 and TRBJ1-2; the D gene is possibly TRBD1 (6 bases). Source material: blood. The CDR3 reads CASSPPGGFYGYTF. The CDR3 coding sequence is TGTGCCAGCTCACCCCCCGGGGGCTTCTATGGCTACACCTTC.